This is a list of T cell receptor beta chains from one sample in a study of T cell responses to AZD1222 COVID-19 vaccine. Measured with immunoSEQ multiplex PCR; TCRdb has only the in-frame clones, and not every one. Altogether about 120,000 clones are present, approximately 92% being singletons, with the ten largest covering 4% to 5%. The sequences come from peripheral blood, collected 28 days after the second dose of the MenACWY control vaccine. Source of these receptors: an adult who received the MenACWY meningococcal vaccine as a control. Both conserved end residues are part of each CDR3. D genes are given only for firm matches. Not all rows give a size; the values are once, few, many and, for expanded clones, a class.

clone size	V gene	D gene	J gene	CDR3 DNA	CDR3 protein
once	TRBV12-3/TRBV12-4	NA	TRBJ1-1	TGTGCCAGCAGTTCCAGGAGCACTGAAGCTTTCTTT	CASSSRSTEAFF
NA	TRBV16	TRBD2	TRBJ2-2	TGTGCCAGCAGCCAACTAGCGGGAGTAGACACCGGGGAGCTGTTTTTT	CASSQLAGVDTGELFF
few	TRBV3-1/TRBV3-2	NA	TRBJ2-1	TGTGCCAGCAGCCAAGATGACGGGGCCTACAATGAGCAGTTCTTC	CASSQDDGAYNEQFF
NA	TRBV19	TRBD2	TRBJ2-5	TGTGCCAGTAGTGTGACCCGGACTAGCGGGGGGGCCGGTGTGGAGACCCAGTACTTC	CASSVTRTSGGAGVETQYF
NA	TRBV7-9	TRBD1	TRBJ2-5	TGTGCCAGCAGCCTGGCCTTGCAGGGGGCGTGGGAGACCCAGTACTTC	CASSLALQGAWETQYF
NA	TRBV5-1	TRBD1	TRBJ2-3	TGCGCCAGCAGCTCTACAGGGGAGACAGATACGCAGTATTTT	CASSSTGETDTQYF
few	TRBV10-1	TRBD1	TRBJ2-4	TGCGCCAGCAGTGAAGGGCAGGGGGCTTACATTCAGTACTTC	CASSEGQGAYIQYF
NA	TRBV25-1	NA	TRBJ2-1	TGTGCCAGCAGGTGGGGGACGGACGAGCAGTTCTTC	CASRWGTDEQFF
NA	TRBV7-9	TRBD1	TRBJ1-5	TGTGCCAGCACCGGGACAGGCAATCAGCCCCAGCATTTT	CASTGTGNQPQHF
NA	TRBV5-4	TRBD2	TRBJ2-7	TGTGCCAGCAGCCCGCGTGGGGGGGGCTACGAGCAGTACTTC	CASSPRGGGYEQYF
NA	TRBV7-6	NA	TRBJ2-2	TGTGCCAGCAGCTTAGCGAATGCTGGGACAAAGAACACCGGGGAGCTGTTTTTT	CASSLANAGTKNTGELFF
few	TRBV4-2	NA	TRBJ2-1	TGTGCCAGCAGCCAAGTCTTACTAGGATCCTACAATGAGCAGTTCTTC	CASSQVLLGSYNEQFF
NA	TRBV18	NA	TRBJ1-4	TGTGCCAGCTCACCGCTGCCGGGCGGTGAAAAACTGTTTTTT	CASSPLPGGEKLFF
NA	TRBV3-1/TRBV3-2	NA	TRBJ2-5	TGTGCCAGCAGCCAAGATCCCGGGGGCCCCAAGAGAGAGACCCAGTACTTC	CASSQDPGGPKRETQYF
NA	TRBV29-1	TRBD2	TRBJ2-7	TGCAGCGTAACTAGCGGGAGGGCCCTTGAGCAGTACTTC	CSVTSGRALEQYF
NA	TRBV7-2	NA	TRBJ1-1	TGTGCCAGCAGCTTTCAAGTGCAGAACACTGAAGCTTTCTTT	CASSFQVQNTEAFF
NA	TRBV11-2	NA	TRBJ2-2	TGTGCCAGCAGGGAGAGAGCGGGACAGGAGCTGTTTTTT	CASRERAGQELFF
NA	TRBV27	NA	TRBJ1-5	TGTGCCAGCTTTCTCTTAAGCAATCAGCCCCAGCATTTT	CASFLLSNQPQHF
NA	TRBV28	NA	TRBJ1-6	TGTGCCAGCAGTCTACCTCTCAGGGCGCCCCTCCACTTT	CASSLPLRAPLHF
NA	TRBV30	NA	TRBJ2-5	TGTGCCTGGAAGGTAATGGGACAACGCCAAGAGACCCAGTACTTC	CAWKVMGQRQETQYF
once	TRBV5-6	NA	TRBJ2-7	TGTGCCAGCAGCTTGGGGGACGGCTCCTACGAGCAGTACTTC	CASSLGDGSYEQYF
NA	TRBV15	NA	TRBJ2-5	TGTGCCACCAGCAGGACTCAGGGATTCGGCCTCCCGGCCGGGGAGACCCAGTACTTC	CATSRTQGFGLPAGETQYF
NA	TRBV5-1	NA	TRBJ1-4	TGCGCCAGCAACGCAGGACCTAATGAAAAACTGTTTTTT	CASNAGPNEKLFF
NA	TRBV21-1	NA	TRBJ2-1	TGTGCCAGCAGCAAAGGTTGGGCACCTATCGATGAGCAGTTCTTC	CASSKGWAPIDEQFF
NA	TRBV6-5	NA	TRBJ2-2	TGTGCCAGCAGTTACGTGGGGGGATCGAACACCGGGGAGCTGTTTTTT	CASSYVGGSNTGELFF
once	TRBV11-2	NA	TRBJ1-1	TGTGCCAGCAGCTTAGTGTCAGGAATGACTGAAGCTTTCTTT	CASSLVSGMTEAFF
NA	TRBV7-3	NA	TRBJ2-3	TGTGCCAGCAGCCCCAGGGGTAGCGCCCTCACAGATACGCAGTATTTT	CASSPRGSALTDTQYF
NA	TRBV5-6	NA	TRBJ2-1	TGTGCCAGCATTAAAGGGGGGACAAACAATGAGCAGTTCTTC	CASIKGGTNNEQFF
NA	TRBV2	TRBD2	TRBJ2-5	TGTGCCAGCAGTGAAATGAGCGCCCGACTAGCCGGCGAGACCCAGTACTTC	CASSEMSARLAGETQYF